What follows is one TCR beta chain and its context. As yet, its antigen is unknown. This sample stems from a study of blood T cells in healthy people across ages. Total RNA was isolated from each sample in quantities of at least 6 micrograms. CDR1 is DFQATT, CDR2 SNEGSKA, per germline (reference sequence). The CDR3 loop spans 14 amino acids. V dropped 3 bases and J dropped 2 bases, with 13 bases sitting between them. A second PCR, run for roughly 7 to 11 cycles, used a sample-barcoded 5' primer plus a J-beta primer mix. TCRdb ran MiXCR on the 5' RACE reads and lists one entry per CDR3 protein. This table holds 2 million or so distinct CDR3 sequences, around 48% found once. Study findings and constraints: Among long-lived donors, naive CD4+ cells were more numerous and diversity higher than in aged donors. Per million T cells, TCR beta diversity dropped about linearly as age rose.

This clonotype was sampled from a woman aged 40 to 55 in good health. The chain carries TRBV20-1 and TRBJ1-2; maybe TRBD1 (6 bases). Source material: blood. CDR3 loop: CSASPTGSNYGYTF. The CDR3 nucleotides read TGCAGTGCTAGCCCTACAGGGTCCAACTATGGCTACACCTTC.